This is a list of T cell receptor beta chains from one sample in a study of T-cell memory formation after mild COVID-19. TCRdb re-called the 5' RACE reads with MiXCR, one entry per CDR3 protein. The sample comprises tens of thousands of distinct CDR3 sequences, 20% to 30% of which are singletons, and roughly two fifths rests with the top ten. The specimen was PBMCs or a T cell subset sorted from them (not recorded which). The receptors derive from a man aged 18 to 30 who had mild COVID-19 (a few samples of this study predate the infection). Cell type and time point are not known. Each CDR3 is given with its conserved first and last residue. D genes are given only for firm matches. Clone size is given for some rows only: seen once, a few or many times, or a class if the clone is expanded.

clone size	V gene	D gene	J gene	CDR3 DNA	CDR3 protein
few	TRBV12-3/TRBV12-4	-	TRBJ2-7	TGTGCCAGCAGTTTACCGTACCACGAGCAGTACTTC	CASSLPYHEQYF
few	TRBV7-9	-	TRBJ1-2	TGTGCCAGCAGCTTGGGACTTACTGGCTACACCTTC	CASSLGLTGYTF
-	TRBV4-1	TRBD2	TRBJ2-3	TGCGCCAGCAGCCAAGCCCCGCCTGGAAGCGGGGGGCACACAGATACGCAGTATTTT	CASSQAPPGSGGHTDTQYF
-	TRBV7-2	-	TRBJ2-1	TGTGCCAGCAGCTTAGGTGATAGCGGCGATGAGCAGTTCTTC	CASSLGDSGDEQFF
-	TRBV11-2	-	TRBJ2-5	TGTGCCAGCAGCTCCCCGGGGGAAGGGGTACGGGAGACCCAGTACTTC	CASSSPGEGVRETQYF
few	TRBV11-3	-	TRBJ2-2	TGTGCCAGCAGCTTACGACAGGCCGGGGAGCTGTTTTTT	CASSLRQAGELFF
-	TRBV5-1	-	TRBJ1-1	TGCGCCAGCAGCCCGGTTCCCCCGGGACCGAACACTGAAGCTTTCTTT	CASSPVPPGPNTEAFF
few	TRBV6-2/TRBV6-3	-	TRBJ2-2	TGTGCCAGCAGTTACCCCAAGGGGCAGGGATGGACCGGGGAGCTGTTTTTT	CASSYPKGQGWTGELFF
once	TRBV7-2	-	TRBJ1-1	TGTGCCAGCACCCTACGGGGCAGTGGATCATATCGCCACTACACTGAAGCTTTCTTT	CASTLRGSGSYRHYTEAFF
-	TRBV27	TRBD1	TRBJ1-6	TGTGCCAGCAGTGAACAGGGGGGGGTCCGTTCACCCCTCCACTTT	CASSEQGGVRSPLHF
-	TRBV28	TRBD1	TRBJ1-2	TGTGCCAGCATCATTACCGGGACAGGGTATGGCTACACCTTC	CASIITGTGYGYTF
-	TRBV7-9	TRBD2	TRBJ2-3	TGTGCCAGCAGGACCGGGACTAGCGGGGCAAATACGCAGTATTTT	CASRTGTSGANTQYF
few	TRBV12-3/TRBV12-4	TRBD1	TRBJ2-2	TGTGCCAGCAGACAGGGGGGGGAGCTGTTTTTT	CASRQGGELFF
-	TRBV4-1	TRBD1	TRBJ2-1	TGCGCCAGCAGCCAAAGAATGGACAGGGAGCAGTTCTTC	CASSQRMDREQFF
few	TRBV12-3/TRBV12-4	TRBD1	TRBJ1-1	TGTGCCAGCAGCCCACGGACAGGGAACACTGAAGCTTTCTTT	CASSPRTGNTEAFF
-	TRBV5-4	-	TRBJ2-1	TGTGCCAGCAGCTTTGCGGCAAACTACAATGAGCAGTTCTTC	CASSFAANYNEQFF
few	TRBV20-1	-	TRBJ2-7	TGCAGTGCTAGAGGGACAGAGACCTACGAGCAGTACTTC	CSARGTETYEQYF
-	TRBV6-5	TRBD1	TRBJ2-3	TGTGCCAGCAATAAAGACAGGGGGTCTCCCGCAGATACGCAGTATTTT	CASNKDRGSPADTQYF
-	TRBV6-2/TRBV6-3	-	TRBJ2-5	TGTGCCAGCAGTAAATGGACCGACCTGGAAGAGACCCAGTACTTC	CASSKWTDLEETQYF
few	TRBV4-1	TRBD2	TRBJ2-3	TGCGCCAGCAGCCAGGAGACTAGCGGGGGCACAGATACGCAGTATTTT	CASSQETSGGTDTQYF
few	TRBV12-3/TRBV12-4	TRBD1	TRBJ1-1	TGTGCCAGCAGCCGAACGGCCGGGACAGCGAACACTGAAGCTTTCTTT	CASSRTAGTANTEAFF
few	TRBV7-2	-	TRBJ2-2	TGTGCCAGCAGCATGCTAAGGACAGTTGGGTCCGGGGAGCTGTTTTTT	CASSMLRTVGSGELFF
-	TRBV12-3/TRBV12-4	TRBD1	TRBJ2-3	TGTGCCAGCAGTTCTACAGGGGCAACGGGGCTCGATACGCAGTATTTT	CASSSTGATGLDTQYF
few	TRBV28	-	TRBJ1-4	TGTGCCAGCAGTTTGGAAGGTGAAAAACTGTTTTTT	CASSLEGEKLFF
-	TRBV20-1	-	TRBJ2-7	TGCAGTGCAATGTGGGCGGAGGGCCCCTCCTACGAGCAGTACTTC	CSAMWAEGPSYEQYF
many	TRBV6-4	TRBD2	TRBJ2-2	TGTGCCAGCAGTGACAGCGGGGACACCGGGGAGCTGTTTTTT	CASSDSGDTGELFF
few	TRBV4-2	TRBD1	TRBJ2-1	TGTGCCAGCAGCCACCCGGGACAGGGTCGGGGTGAGCAGTTCTTC	CASSHPGQGRGEQFF
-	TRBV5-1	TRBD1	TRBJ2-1	TGCGCCAGCAGCATTGGGACAGGCAGCAATGAGCAGTTCTTC	CASSIGTGSNEQFF
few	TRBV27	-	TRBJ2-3	TGTGCCAGCAGTCTACGGACAGGCACAGATACGCAGTATTTT	CASSLRTGTDTQYF
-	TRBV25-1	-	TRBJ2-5	TGTGCCAGCAGTGAATTGAGCCCCAACGGACTGAGAGAGACCCAGTACTTC	CASSELSPNGLRETQYF
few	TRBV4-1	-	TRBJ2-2	TGCGCCAGCAGCCAAGATGACAAACCTAAGGAGTCCGGGGAGCTGTTTTTT	CASSQDDKPKESGELFF
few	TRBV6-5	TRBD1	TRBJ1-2	TGTGCCAGCAGTGCGTCAGGGGGCTATCATGGCTACACCTTC	CASSASGGYHGYTF
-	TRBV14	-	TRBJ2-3	TGTGCCAGCAGCCAGCTGCTAGGGGATACGCAGTATTTT	CASSQLLGDTQYF
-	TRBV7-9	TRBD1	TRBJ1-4	TGTGCCAGCAGCTCACCGACAGGGGAGAGCGAAAAACTGTTTTTT	CASSSPTGESEKLFF
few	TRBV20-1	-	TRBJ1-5	TGCAGTGCTAGAGTTTTTGCATCGGATCAGCCCCAGCATTTT	CSARVFASDQPQHF
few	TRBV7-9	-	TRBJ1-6	TGTGCGGGGGGCGATTGGGATTCACCCCTCCACTTT	CAGGDWDSPLHF
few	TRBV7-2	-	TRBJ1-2	TGTGCCAGCAGCGCGGACAGCTCCTATACGGGGGGCTACACCTTC	CASSADSSYTGGYTF
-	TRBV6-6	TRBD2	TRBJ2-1	TGTGCCAGCAGTTACTCCGGCCTAGCGGGGTACAATGAGCAGTTCTTC	CASSYSGLAGYNEQFF
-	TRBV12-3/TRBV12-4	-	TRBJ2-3	TGTGCCAGCAGTTGGGATGATACGCAGTATTTT	CASSWDDTQYF
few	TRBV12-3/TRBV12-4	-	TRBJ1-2	TGTGCCAGCAGTCCCCGGAGACAATCATATGGCTACACCTTC	CASSPRRQSYGYTF
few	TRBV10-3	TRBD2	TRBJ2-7	TGTGCCATCGGCGGGGGGGATGCCTACGAGCAGTACTTC	CAIGGGDAYEQYF
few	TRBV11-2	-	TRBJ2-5	TGTGCCAGCAGCGCGGCAGGGGTCACACAAGAGACCCAGTACTTC	CASSAAGVTQETQYF
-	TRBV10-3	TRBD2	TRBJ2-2	TGTGCCATCAGCCAGCGGGGGAACACCGGGGAGCTGTTTTTT	CAISQRGNTGELFF
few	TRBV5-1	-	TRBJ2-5	TGCGCCAGCAGCTCCGGACTTGAGGAGACCCAGTACTTC	CASSSGLEETQYF
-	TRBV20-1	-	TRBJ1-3	TGCAGTGCTAGAGAGCGAGGGCGCGGAAACACCATATATTTT	CSARERGRGNTIYF
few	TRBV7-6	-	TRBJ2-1	TGTGCCAGCAGCTTAGAACTTCCACCCGATGAGCAGTTCTTC	CASSLELPPDEQFF